These 29 T cell receptor beta chains were all obtained from the same sample, sequenced in a study of blood T cell repertoires in COVID-19. Measured with immunoSEQ multiplex PCR; TCRdb has only the in-frame clones, and not every one. Of more than 150,000 clones in the sample, approximately 89% were seen once. The specimen was peripheral blood. These receptors all come from a middle-aged man with active or convalescent COVID-19.

The chain joins TRBV3-1 (or the pseudogene TRBV3-2) to TRBJ2-3; TRBD2 is a possible D gene (5 bases). There are 17 residues in the CDR3. The germline V gene has CDR1 LGHDT and CDR2 YNNKEL (reference sequence). Trimming stripped 0 bases from V and 4 bases from J, with 17 bases between. The CDR3 bases are TGTGCCAGCAGCCAAGACTGGGCGGGCGAGGACTCAGATACGCAGTATTTT. Its translation: CASSQDWAGEDSDTQYF.

The CDR3 here is CASSLEGAGTEAFF. The CDR3 nucleotides read TGTGCCAGCAGCTTGGAGGGGGCTGGCACTGAAGCTTTCTTT. The chain is built from TRBV5-5 and TRBJ1-1; TRBD1 matches 7 bases. Per germline, CDR1 SGHKS and CDR2 YYEKEE (reference sequence). The ends lost 0 bases at V and 4 bases at J; junction bases unmatched: 3. This CDR3 has 14 residues.

This sequence joins TRBV5-1 and TRBJ1-6; D is perhaps TRBD1 (5 bases). Deletions cut 4 bases from V and 5 bases from J, with 13 bases between. Germline V gene data show CDR1 as SGHRS and CDR2 as YFSETQ. This CDR3 is 15 amino acids long. The CDR3 protein is CASSPGDLNNSPLHF. The CDR3 DNA reads TGCGCCAGCAGCCCGGGGGATCTGAATAATTCACCCCTCCACTTT. The entire variable domain, with the rest obtained from reference TRBV5-1 and TRBJ1-6, is as follows: KAGVTQTPRYLIKTRGQQVTLSCSPISGHRSVSWYQQTPGQGLQFLFEYFSETQRNKGNFPGRFSGRQFSNSRSEMNVSTLELGDSALYLCASSPGDLNNSPLHFGNGTRLTVT.

This chain uses TRBV10-3 with TRBJ1-1; D is undetermined. CDR1 is ENHRY and CDR2 is SYGVKD in the germline V gene. The V end was cut by 3 bases, the J end by 4 bases, with 12 bases between. This CDR3 has 14 amino acids. The CDR3 nucleotides read TGTGCCATCAGTGATGGGCGTCCGGCCACTGAAGCTTTCTTT. It yields the protein CAISDGRPATEAFF.

The CDR3 DNA sequence: TGTGCCTGGAGTGTTAGAGGGGGAGAGACCCAGTACTTC. Protein product: CAWSVRGGETQYF. The chain uses TRBV30 and TRBJ2-5; TRBD1 is a possible D gene (6 bases). This CDR3 is built from 13 residues. V gave up 0 bases and J gave up 4 bases, with 9 bases separating them. Germline values: CDR1 GTSNPN, CDR2 SVGIG (reference sequence).

This chain uses TRBV2 with TRBJ1-1; the D gene is possibly TRBD1 (6 bases). The CDR3 is 13 residues long. The V gene's germline CDR1 is SNHLY and CDR2 FYNNEI. The ends were cut back, 4 bases at V and 1 base at J, with 7 bases in the middle. The CDR3 region has the DNA TGTGCCAGCAGTGTACAGGGGAACACTGAAGCTTTCTTT. As protein: CASSVQGNTEAFF.

This chain uses TRBV15 with TRBJ1-2; D perhaps matches TRBD1 (6 bases). This CDR3 region has 19 residues. Deletions cut 0 bases from V and 3 bases from J, with 23 bases between. Germline loops: CDR1 LNHNV, CDR2 YYDKDF (reference sequence). DNA for the CDR3: TGTGCCACCAGCAGAGATAAAAGGTTAGCAGGGGCGAGATACTATGGCTACACCTTC. It yields the protein CATSRDKRLAGARYYGYTF.

This rearrangement joins TRBV11-2 to TRBJ1-1; 7 nucleotides align to TRBD1. CDR1 is SGHAT and CDR2 is FQNNGV in the germline V gene. The J segment lost 3 bases and the V segment lost 5 bases, leaving 6 bases of the junction unmatched. The CDR3 has 14 amino acids. CDR3: CASSITGAHTEAFF. The DNA for the CDR3 is TGTGCCAGCAGCATAACAGGGGCTCACACTGAAGCTTTCTTT.

V is TRBV11-2 and J is TRBJ1-1; D is ambiguous. Per germline, CDR1 SGHAT and CDR2 FQNNGV. Trimming shortened V by 5 bases and J by 0 bases, and 22 bases separated the two germline ends. The CDR3 length is 18 residues. Here the CDR3 reads CASSPLSPAGLMNTEAFF. For the CDR3, the DNA is TGTGCCAGCAGCCCCCTATCCCCGGCAGGACTCATGAACACTGAAGCTTTCTTT. Variable domain in full (rest from reference TRBV11-2 and TRBJ1-1): EAGVAQSPRYKIIEKRQSVAFWCNPISGHATLYWYQQILGQGPKLLIQFQNNGVVDDSQLPKDRFSAERLKGVDSTLKIQPAKLEDSAVYLCASSPLSPAGLMNTEAFFGQGTRLTVV.

This clone was seen more than once but under ten times. The gene calls are TRBV7-9 and TRBJ1-3; D perhaps matches TRBD1 (6 bases). Trimming cost V 6 bases and J 2 bases, with 14 bases left between them. From germline, CDR1 is SEHNR and CDR2 FQNEAQ (reference sequence). The CDR3 is 15 residues long. This CDR3 reads CASRATGFAGNTIYF. The CDR3 DNA reads as TGTGCCAGCAGGGCAACAGGGTTTGCTGGAAACACCATATATTTT. Drawing the rest from reference TRBV7-9 and TRBJ1-3, the complete variable domain is DTGVSQNPRHKITKRGQNVTFRCDPISEHNRLYWYRQTLGQGPEFLTYFQNEAQLEKSRLLSDRFSAERPKGSFSTLEIQRTEQGDSAMYLCASRATGFAGNTIYFGEGSWLTVV.

J is TRBJ1-4 and V is TRBV7-9, with D unclear. The CDR3 is 12 amino acids. From germline, CDR1 is SEHNR and CDR2 FQNEAQ (reference sequence). V dropped 6 bases and J dropped 7 bases, with 9 bases sitting between them. The CDR3 DNA reads as TGTGCCAGCAGTGTGGAGGGTGAAAAACTGTTTTTT. It is translated as CASSVEGEKLFF.

V usage is TRBV25-1 and J usage is TRBJ1-3; TRBD1 matches at 11 bases. V shed 5 bases and J 7 bases; nucleotides not matched to a gene: 4. Germline CDR1 is MGHDK and CDR2 is SYGVNS. This CDR3 spans 14 amino acids. CDR3 sequence: CASSPGTGGNTIYF. The DNA for the CDR3 is TGTGCCAGCAGTCCCGGGACAGGGGGGAACACCATATATTTT.

The V call is TRBV30, the J call TRBJ1-2, with 9 bases that match TRBD1. Unmatched junction bases numbered 7, after V lost 3 bases and J lost 8 bases. CDR3 size: 13 residues. Germline lookup yields CDR1 GTSNPN and CDR2 SVGIG (reference sequence). CDR3 sequence: CAWSLDDRGGYTF. The DNA of the CDR3 is TGTGCCTGGAGCTTGGATGACAGGGGGGGCTACACCTTC.

This chain connects TRBV19 to TRBJ1-5; 12 bases are a match to TRBD1. The CDR3 has 18 amino acids. V trimming: 5 bases; J trimming: 8 bases; junction bases outside the gene matches: 16. Germline V lookup: CDR1 LNHDA, CDR2 SQIVND (reference sequence). CDR3 residues: CASSPNPGQGAMVEPQHF. In DNA form, the CDR3 reads TGTGCCAGTAGTCCTAATCCGGGACAGGGGGCGATGGTTGAGCCCCAGCATTTT.

The chain links TRBV27 to TRBJ1-2, with TRBD1 as a possible D gene (5 bases). Trimming shortened V by 10 bases and J by 2 bases, and 14 bases separated the two germline ends. Germline loops: CDR1 MNHEY, CDR2 SMNVEV (reference sequence). This CDR3 comprises 13 residues. CDR3 bases: TGTGCCACCTCAGGGATAGGGAACTATGGCTACACCTTC. It yields the protein CATSGIGNYGYTF.

The CDR3 reads CASSLRQGPFGTEAFF. The CDR3 DNA reads TGTGCCAGCAGTCTTCGACAGGGTCCTTTTGGCACTGAAGCTTTCTTT. The gene calls are TRBV28 and TRBJ1-1; the match to TRBD1 covers 7 bases. Germline CDR1 MDHEN, CDR2 SYDVKM. V lost 5 bases and J lost 4; bases outside the gene matches: 13. This CDR3 region has 16 residues.

This chain links TRBV3-1 (or the pseudogene TRBV3-2) with TRBJ2-2; TRBD2 might be the D (6 bases). The CDR3 extends over 17 amino acids. Trimming stripped 2 bases from V and 5 bases from J, with 18 bases between. CDR1 LGHDT and CDR2 YNNKEL come from the germline V gene (reference sequence). The CDR3, as DNA: TGTGCCAGCAGCCAACCGATAGGGGTAGCGGCGACCGGGGAGCTGTTTTTT. Protein: CASSQPIGVAATGELFF.

Here the CDR3 reads CSASPPRGGAQGYTF. CDR3 coding DNA: TGCAGTGCTAGTCCCCCCCGGGGGGGCGCTCAGGGCTACACCTTC. The V gene is TRBV20-1, the J gene TRBJ1-2; D possibly corresponds to TRBD1 (6 bases). Germline V gene data show CDR1 as DFQATT and CDR2 as SNEGSKA (reference sequence). The CDR3 has 15 amino acids. V gave up 3 bases and J gave up 8 bases, with 22 bases separating them.

Concerning this clone itself: This likely traces to a read error, being one base from a far larger clone. The sample holds other DNA sequences that translate to the same CDR3. The chain joins TRBV7-3 to TRBJ1-1, with TRBD1 matching 9 bases. In germline, CDR1 is SGHTA, CDR2 FQGTGA. This CDR3 has 13 residues. The trim removed 5 bases at V and 3 bases at J, leaving 1 base unmatched. For the CDR3, the DNA is TGTGCCAGCAGCCGGGACAGGGACACTGAAGCTTTCTTT. It yields the protein CASSRDRDTEAFF.

The V and J genes are TRBV6-6 and TRBJ1-1; 7 bases fit TRBD1. CDR1 and CDR2 (germline): MNHNY, SVGAGI (reference sequence). Trimming cost V 7 bases and J 6 bases; bases outside gene matches: 5. The CDR3 runs to 12 residues. The CDR3 coding sequence is TGTGCCAGCAAGGGCAGGGGGTCTGAAGCTTTCTTT. It codes for CASKGRGSEAFF.

V usage is TRBV10-3 and J usage is TRBJ1-2, with 9 bases matching TRBD1. V shed 3 bases, J shed 2 bases, and the junction held 4 bases outside the gene matches. This CDR3 contains 15 residues. Germline V CDR1 and CDR2: ENHRY, SYGVKD. The CDR3 loop reads CAISDRTGVNYGYTF. DNA for the CDR3: TGTGCCATCAGTGATAGGACAGGGGTAAACTATGGCTACACCTTC.

This clone has more than one count but fewer than ten. The V and J genes are TRBV30 and TRBJ1-2, with TRBD1 as a possible D gene (6 bases). In germline, CDR1 is GTSNPN, CDR2 SVGIG (reference sequence). Trimming cost V 3 bases and J 7 bases, with 15 bases left between them. There are 13 residues in the CDR3. The CDR3 DNA is TGTGCCTGGAGCAGCCTTATAGGGGGTGGCTACACCTTC. Translated: CAWSSLIGGGYTF.

This chain uses TRBV5-5 with TRBJ2-5; 8 bases are shared with TRBD1. Germline V gene sequence: CDR1 SGHKS, CDR2 YYEKEE (reference sequence). Losses at the gene ends were 1 base for V and 4 bases for J; bases not matched to a gene: 9. The CDR3 contains 16 residues. The CDR3 sequence: CASSLWKTGGGETQYF. The CDR3 DNA sequence: TGTGCCAGCAGCTTGTGGAAAACAGGGGGAGGAGAGACCCAGTACTTC.

The rearrangement links TRBV20-1 to TRBJ2-7, with 8 bases that match TRBD2. The CDR3 contains 14 residues. Germline assignment: CDR1 DFQATT and CDR2 SNEGSKA (reference sequence). V was clipped by 3 bases and J by 5 bases; unmatched bases: 9. The CDR3 reads CSASLRGGTNEQYF. CDR3 nucleotide sequence: TGCAGTGCTAGTCTCCGGGGGGGCACGAACGAGCAGTACTTC.

This chain connects TRBV5-8 to TRBJ1-1; 8 bases line up with TRBD1. V lost 4 bases and J lost 6; bases outside the gene matches: 8. Per the germline V gene, CDR1 is SGHTS and CDR2 is YDEGEE. This CDR3 comprises 14 residues. The CDR3 loop reads CASSVRTGSAEAFF. The CDR3 bases are TGTGCCAGCAGCGTGAGGACAGGGAGCGCTGAAGCTTTCTTT.

This chain links TRBV24-1 with TRBJ2-1, with a weak D call TRBD1 (5 bases). The CDR3 consists of 11 residues. The V gene lost 4 bases and the J gene lost 9 bases, with 6 bases spanning the gap. Germline-derived CDR1 and CDR2 are KGHDR and SFDVKD. The CDR3 reads CATSEGVEQFF. The CDR3 nucleotides read TGTGCCACCAGTGAAGGGGTTGAGCAGTTCTTC.

This clone was found once. V is TRBV24-1 and J is TRBJ2-1; D unresolved. The V and J ends lost 4 bases and 0 bases respectively, with 12 bases between them. In germline, CDR1 is KGHDR, CDR2 SFDVKD. This CDR3 has 16 amino acids. DNA of the CDR3: TGTGCCACCAGTGAGCGACACACGAGCTCCTACAATGAGCAGTTCTTC. Protein: CATSERHTSSYNEQFF.

V is TRBV6-1 and J is TRBJ1-2; TRBD1 might be the D (6 bases). The length of the CDR3 is 13 residues. CDR1 and CDR2 from the germline V gene are MNHNS and SASEGT. V was shortened by 3 bases and J by 4 bases, with 9 bases between the two germline ends. CDR3 DNA: TGTGCCAGCAGTGAGAAGGGGGTCTATGGCTACACCTTC. Protein: CASSEKGVYGYTF.

The rearrangement uses TRBV6-1 and TRBJ1-6; 8 bases align to TRBD1. Looked up from germline, CDR1 is MNHNS and CDR2 is SASEGT. The CDR3 totals 17 residues. Trimming cost V 3 bases and J 9 bases; bases outside gene matches: 13. The CDR3 region is CASSELTGAYSVSPLHF. In DNA form, the CDR3 reads TGTGCCAGCAGTGAGCTGACAGGGGCCTATTCCGTTTCACCCCTCCACTTT.